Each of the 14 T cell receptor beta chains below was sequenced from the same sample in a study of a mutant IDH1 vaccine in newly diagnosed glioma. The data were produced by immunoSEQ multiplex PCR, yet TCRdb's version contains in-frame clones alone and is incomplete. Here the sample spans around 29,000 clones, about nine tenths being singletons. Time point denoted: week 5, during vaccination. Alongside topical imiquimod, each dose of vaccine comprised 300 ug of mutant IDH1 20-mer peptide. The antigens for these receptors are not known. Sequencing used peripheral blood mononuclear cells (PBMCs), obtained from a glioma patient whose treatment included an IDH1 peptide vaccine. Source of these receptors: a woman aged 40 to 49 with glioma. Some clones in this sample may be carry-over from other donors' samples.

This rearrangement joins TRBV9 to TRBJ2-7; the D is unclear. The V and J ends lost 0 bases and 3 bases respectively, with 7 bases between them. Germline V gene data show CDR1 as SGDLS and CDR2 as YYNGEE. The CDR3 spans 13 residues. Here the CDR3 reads CASSVDVSYEQYF. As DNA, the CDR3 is TGTGCCAGCAGCGTAGACGTCAGCTACGAGCAGTACTTC.

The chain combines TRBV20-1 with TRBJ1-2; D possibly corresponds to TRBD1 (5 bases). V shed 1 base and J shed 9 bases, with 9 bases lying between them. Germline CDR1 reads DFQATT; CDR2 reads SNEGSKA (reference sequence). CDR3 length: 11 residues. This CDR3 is CSARVGVRYTF. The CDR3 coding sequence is TGCAGTGCTAGAGTGGGGGTACGCTACACCTTC.

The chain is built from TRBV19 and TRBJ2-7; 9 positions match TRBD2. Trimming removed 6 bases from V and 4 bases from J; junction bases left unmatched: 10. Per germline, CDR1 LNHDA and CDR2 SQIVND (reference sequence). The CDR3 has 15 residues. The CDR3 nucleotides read TGTGCCAGTAGGGTGGCCGGGACTAGCAAGTACGAGCAGTACTTC. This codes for CASRVAGTSKYEQYF.

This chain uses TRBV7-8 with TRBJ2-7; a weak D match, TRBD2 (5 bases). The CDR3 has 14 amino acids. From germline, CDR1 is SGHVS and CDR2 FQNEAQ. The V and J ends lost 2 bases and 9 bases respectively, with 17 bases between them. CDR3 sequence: CASSLNRASSGQYF. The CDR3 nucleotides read TGTGCCAGCAGCTTAAACAGAGCGTCAAGCGGGCAGTACTTC.

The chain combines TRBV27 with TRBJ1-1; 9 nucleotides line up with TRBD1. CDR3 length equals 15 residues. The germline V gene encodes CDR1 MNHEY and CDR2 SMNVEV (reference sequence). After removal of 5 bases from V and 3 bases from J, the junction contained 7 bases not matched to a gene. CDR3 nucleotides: TGTGCCAGCAGTGCCCGACAGGGGGTCTACACTGAAGCTTTCTTT. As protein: CASSARQGVYTEAFF.

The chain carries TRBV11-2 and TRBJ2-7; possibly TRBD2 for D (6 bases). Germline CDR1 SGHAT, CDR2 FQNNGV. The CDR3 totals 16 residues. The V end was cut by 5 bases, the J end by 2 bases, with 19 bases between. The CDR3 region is CASSQTSWGEAYEQYF. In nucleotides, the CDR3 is TGTGCCAGCAGCCAGACCTCCTGGGGGGAAGCCTACGAGCAGTACTTC.

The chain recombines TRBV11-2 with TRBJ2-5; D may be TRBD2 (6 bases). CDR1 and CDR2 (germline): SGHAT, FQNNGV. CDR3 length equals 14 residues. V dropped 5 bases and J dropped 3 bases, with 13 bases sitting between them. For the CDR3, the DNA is TGTGCCAGCAGCCCCTGGTTAGCGGAAGAGACCCAGTACTTC. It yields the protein CASSPWLAEETQYF.

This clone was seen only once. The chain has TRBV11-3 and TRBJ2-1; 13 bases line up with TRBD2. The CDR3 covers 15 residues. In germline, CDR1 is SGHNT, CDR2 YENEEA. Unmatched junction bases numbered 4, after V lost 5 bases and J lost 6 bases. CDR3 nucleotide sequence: TGTGCCAGCAGCGCCCGGACTAGCGGGAGCAATGAGCAGTTCTTC. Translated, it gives CASSARTSGSNEQFF.

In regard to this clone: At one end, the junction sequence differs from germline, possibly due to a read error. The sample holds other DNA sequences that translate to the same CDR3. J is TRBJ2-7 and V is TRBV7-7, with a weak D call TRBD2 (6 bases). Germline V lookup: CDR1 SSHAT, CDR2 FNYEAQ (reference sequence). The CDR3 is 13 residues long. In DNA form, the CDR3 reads TGTGCTAGCAGCTTAGGCGGGACCTACGAGCAGTACTTC. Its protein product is CASSLGGTYEQYF.

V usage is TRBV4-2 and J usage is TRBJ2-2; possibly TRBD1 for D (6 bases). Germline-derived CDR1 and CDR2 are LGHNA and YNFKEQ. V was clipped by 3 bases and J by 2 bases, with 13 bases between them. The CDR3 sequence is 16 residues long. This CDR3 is CASSQITGHNTGELFF. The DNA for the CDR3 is TGTGCCAGCAGCCAGATAACGGGACACAACACCGGGGAGCTGTTTTTT.

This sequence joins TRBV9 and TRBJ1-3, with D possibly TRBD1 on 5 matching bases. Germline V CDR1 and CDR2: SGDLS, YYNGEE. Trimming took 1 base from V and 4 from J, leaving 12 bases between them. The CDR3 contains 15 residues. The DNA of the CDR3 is TGTGCCAGCAGCGTAAGCCCGCAGGGAGGAAACACCATATATTTT. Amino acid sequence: CASSVSPQGGNTIYF. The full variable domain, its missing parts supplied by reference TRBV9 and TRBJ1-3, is DSGVTQTPKHLITATGQRVTLRCSPRSGDLSVYWYQQSLDQGLQFLIQYYNGEERAKGNILERFSAQQFPDLHSELNLSSLELGDSALYFCASSVSPQGGNTIYFGEGSWLTVV.

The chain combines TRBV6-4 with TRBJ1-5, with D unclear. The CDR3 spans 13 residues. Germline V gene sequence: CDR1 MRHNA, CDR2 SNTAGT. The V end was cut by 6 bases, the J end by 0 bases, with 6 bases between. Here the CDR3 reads CASSLDSNQPQHF. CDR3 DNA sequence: TGTGCCAGCAGCCTCGATAGCAATCAGCCCCAGCATTTT.

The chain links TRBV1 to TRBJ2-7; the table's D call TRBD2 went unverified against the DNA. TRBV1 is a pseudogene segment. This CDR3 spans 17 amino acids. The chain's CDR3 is CTSSQAPRLAGIHEQYF. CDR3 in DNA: TGCACCAGCAGCCAAGCCCCAAGACTAGCGGGGATCCACGAGCAGTACTTC.

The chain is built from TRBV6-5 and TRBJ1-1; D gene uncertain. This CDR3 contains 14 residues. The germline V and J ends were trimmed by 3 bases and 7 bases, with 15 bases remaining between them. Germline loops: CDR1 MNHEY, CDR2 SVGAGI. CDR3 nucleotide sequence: TGTGCCAGCAGTTATCCAGGTCTTTCCGGTGAAGCTTTCTTT. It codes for CASSYPGLSGEAFF.